This passage covers 29 T cell receptor beta chains from one sample sequenced in a study of blood T cell repertoires in COVID-19. The assay was immunoSEQ multiplex PCR, and TCRdb's table has in-frame clones only and misses some. Of approximately 65,000 clones detected, approximately 89% appear once; the ten largest clones hold less than 5.5%. Material for sequencing was peripheral blood. Receptors originate from a woman aged 45-65 years with active COVID-19.

The chain uses TRBV7-3 and TRBJ2-1; TRBD2 aligns across 14 bases. The CDR3 covers 16 residues. Trimming cost V 4 bases and J 16 bases; bases outside gene matches: 15. Germline CDR1 reads SGHTA; CDR2 reads FQGTGA. Written as DNA, the CDR3 is TGTGCCAGCAGCTCCGACCCGGGACTAGCGGGAGTGAGATCTTTCTTC. As protein: CASSSDPGLAGVRSFF. The whole variable domain, remainder taken from reference TRBV7-3 and TRBJ2-1, is GAGVSQTPSNKVTEKGKYVELRCDPISGHTALYWYRQSLGQGPEFLIYFQGTGAADDSGLPNDRFFAVRPEGSVSTLKIQRTERGDSAVYLCASSSDPGLAGVRSFFGPGTRLTVL.

The V gene is TRBV11-3, the J gene TRBJ2-1, with 11 positions matching TRBD2. Germline CDR1 is SGHNT and CDR2 is YENEEA. With V trimmed by 4 bases and J by 9 bases, 2 bases remained unmatched. The CDR3 spans 13 residues. The CDR3 reads CASSSGLAGEQFF. The CDR3 nucleotides read TGTGCCAGCAGCTCAGGACTAGCGGGTGAGCAGTTCTTC.

The chain links TRBV5-1 to TRBJ2-1; 8 bases match TRBD2. CDR3 length: 16 residues. Germline V CDR1 and CDR2: SGHRS, YFSETQ. The ends lost 0 bases at V and 3 bases at J; junction bases unmatched: 5. The CDR3 DNA reads TGCGCCAGCAGCTTGGAATCCAGCGGGAGCTACAATGAGCAGTTCTTC. Its protein product is CASSLESSGSYNEQFF.

CDR3 coding DNA: TGTGCCAGCAGCCACGGGGGTCCCTATGGCTACACCTTC. Translation: CASSHGGPYGYTF. The rearrangement links TRBV14 to TRBJ1-2, with D possibly TRBD1 on 5 matching bases. CDR1 and CDR2 (germline): SGHDN, FVKESK. The CDR3 covers 13 residues. V was shortened by 3 bases and J by 4 bases, with 9 bases between the two germline ends.

This clone showed up just a few times. The chain joins TRBV2 to TRBJ1-4, with D maybe TRBD1 (5 bases). This CDR3 contains 15 residues. The V and J ends lost 2 bases and 8 bases respectively, with 15 bases between them. The germline gives CDR1 SNHLY, CDR2 FYNNEI. CDR3 sequence reads: CASSEMAGRKEKLFF. In DNA form, the CDR3 reads TGTGCCAGCAGTGAAATGGCAGGGAGGAAAGAAAAACTGTTTTTT.

The chain recombines TRBV18 with TRBJ2-7; 7 bases fit TRBD1. V shed 6 bases, J shed 6 bases, and the junction held 8 bases outside the gene matches. Germline CDR1 reads KGHSH; CDR2 reads LQKENI. This CDR3 is built from 13 residues. CDR3 DNA sequence: TGTGCCAGCTCTCGTGAAACAGGGGCCGAGCAGTACTTC. As protein: CASSRETGAEQYF. The full variable domain, in which reference TRBV18 and TRBJ2-7 provide the parts outside the CDR3, is NAGVMQNPRHLVRRRGQEARLRCSPMKGHSHVYWYRQLPEEGLKFMVYLQKENIIDESGMPKERFSAEFPKEGPSILRIQQVVRGDSAAYFCASSRETGAEQYFGPGTRLTVT.

The chain employs TRBV7-3 and TRBJ2-2; 8 bases are a match to TRBD1. Germline V gene sequence: CDR1 SGHTA, CDR2 FQGTGA. The CDR3 is 15 residues long. V was clipped by 5 bases and J by 5 bases; unmatched bases: 7. The DNA for the CDR3 is TGTGCCAGCAGCGCGGACAGGGTATATACCGGGGAGCTGTTTTTT. Amino acids: CASSADRVYTGELFF.

V usage is TRBV11-3 and J usage is TRBJ2-2; possible D gene TRBD2, 5 bases. Trimming pared 5 bases from V and 3 bases from J, leaving 13 bases between. In germline, CDR1 is SGHNT, CDR2 YENEEA. The CDR3 has 15 amino acids. In nucleotides, the CDR3 is TGTGCCAGCAGCCCCGGGGTGACTTACACCGGGGAGCTGTTTTTT. It translates to CASSPGVTYTGELFF.

V usage is TRBV3-1 (or the pseudogene TRBV3-2) and J usage is TRBJ2-5, with 9 bases matching TRBD2. CDR3 length: 14 residues. J lost 9 bases, V lost 5 bases, and 10 bases had no gene match. Germline-derived CDR1 and CDR2 are LGHDT and YNNKEL (reference sequence). CDR3 nucleotide sequence: TGTGCCAGCAGCTCCGGGACTAGCCTATATCCCCAGTACTTC. This sequence encodes CASSSGTSLYPQYF.

The CDR3 here is CASSHRRSGTGELFF. In DNA form, the CDR3 reads TGTGCCAGCAGCCATCGTAGGTCGGGTACCGGGGAGCTGTTTTTT. This chain connects TRBV14 to TRBJ2-2, with D unresolved. CDR3 length equals 15 residues. Per germline, CDR1 SGHDN and CDR2 FVKESK. V lost 3 bases, J lost 5 bases, and 13 bases lay in between.

The chain employs TRBV28 and TRBJ2-1; TRBD2 agrees at 12 bases. V gave up 4 bases and J gave up 0 bases; unmatched junction bases: 13. Germline CDR1 reads MDHEN; CDR2 reads SYDVKM. CDR3 length: 20 amino acids. The CDR3 nucleotides are TGTGCCAGCAGTTCCCCGAAAAAGACTAGCGGGAGTAGCTCCTACAATGAGCAGTTCTTC. This codes for CASSSPKKTSGSSSYNEQFF.

This rearrangement joins TRBV6-5 to TRBJ1-2, with TRBD1 identical over 8 bases. The germline V gene has CDR1 MNHEY and CDR2 SVGAGI. This CDR3 region has 13 residues. Germline trimming cut 5 bases from V and 4 bases from J; bases unmatched to any gene: 3. CDR3 protein: CASSRTGIYGYTF. The CDR3 nucleotides read TGTGCCAGCAGTCGGACAGGGATCTATGGCTACACCTTC.

This chain joins TRBV10-1 and TRBJ2-3; weak D call: TRBD2 (5 bases). The CDR3 sequence is 16 residues long. Germline values: CDR1 WNHNN, CDR2 SYGVQD (reference sequence). V dropped 0 bases and J dropped 1 base, with 11 bases sitting between them. This CDR3 is CASSESRVGGTDTQYF. CDR3 in DNA: TGCGCCAGCAGTGAGTCGAGGGTGGGAGGCACAGATACGCAGTATTTT.

The gene calls are TRBV27 and TRBJ1-3; D call uncertain. This CDR3 region has 16 residues. V gave up 6 bases and J gave up 1 base, with 16 bases separating them. CDR1 and CDR2 from the germline V gene are MNHEY and SMNVEV (reference sequence). The CDR3, as DNA: TGTGCCAGCAGCTTCGTTGGTCCCCTATCTGGAAACACCATATATTTT. Amino acids: CASSFVGPLSGNTIYF.

The chain links TRBV5-6 to TRBJ1-4; D is unclear. The CDR3 has 14 residues. V shed 1 base and J shed 4 bases, with 8 bases lying between them. Per the germline V gene, CDR1 is SGHDT and CDR2 is YYEEEE. DNA for the CDR3: TGTGCCAGCAGCTTGCGAGGGCTTAATGAAAAACTGTTTTTT. Encoded protein: CASSLRGLNEKLFF.

This sequence joins TRBV18 and TRBJ1-6; 9 bases fit TRBD1. This CDR3 is built from 17 residues. V lost 2 bases and J lost 7; bases outside the gene matches: 9. The germline gives CDR1 KGHSH, CDR2 LQKENI. The CDR3 DNA follows: TGTGCCAGCTCACCAAGGGCACAGGGGGCGGACAATTCACCCCTCCACTTT. Amino acids: CASSPRAQGADNSPLHF.

The chain's CDR3 is CATSAPGIVGETQYF. The DNA of the CDR3 is TGTGCCACCAGTGCCCCGGGGATCGTTGGAGAGACCCAGTACTTC. The chain couples TRBV24-1 to TRBJ2-5; TRBD2 is a possible D gene (5 bases). This CDR3 contains 15 residues. Deletions cut 5 bases from V and 4 bases from J, with 16 bases between. Germline V lookup: CDR1 KGHDR, CDR2 SFDVKD.

The chain couples TRBV21-1 to TRBJ1-5; TRBD1, the D gene given by the table, was not confirmed from the DNA. TRBV21-1 is an annotated pseudogene. This CDR3 contains 14 residues. CDR3 in amino acids: CASSPGGRNQPQHF. The CDR3 coding sequence is TGTGCCAGCAGCCCAGGGGGACGCAATCAGCCCCAGCATTTT.

In its sample, this clone was seen once. The V gene is TRBV27, the J gene TRBJ2-6; 7 positions agree with TRBD2. The CDR3 totals 16 residues. Trimming at V came to 6 bases and at J to 4 bases, leaving 9 bases not matched to a gene. From germline, CDR1 is MNHEY and CDR2 SMNVEV (reference sequence). Here the CDR3 reads CASSPGGGFGANVLTF. The CDR3 bases are TGTGCCAGCAGCCCGGGAGGTGGGTTCGGGGCCAACGTCCTGACTTTC.

The J gene is TRBJ1-2, the V gene TRBV18, with D uncertain. The CDR3 totals 13 residues. The V end lost 5 bases, the J end lost 0 bases, and 7 bases lay between the germline ends. Germline CDR1 is KGHSH and CDR2 is LQKENI. CDR3 region: CASSKTPNYGYTF. For the CDR3, the DNA is TGTGCCAGCTCAAAGACACCTAACTATGGCTACACCTTC.

The chain is built from TRBV7-9 and TRBJ2-7; 10 nucleotides line up with TRBD2. With V trimmed by 4 bases and J by 7 bases, 13 bases remained unmatched. Germline CDR1 is SEHNR and CDR2 is FQNEAQ (reference sequence). CDR3 length equals 16 residues. The CDR3 region has the DNA TGTGCCAGCAGCTCAACAATATCTAGCGGGAGTAGGGAGCAGTACTTC. Translated: CASSSTISSGSREQYF.

V and J are TRBV19 and TRBJ1-5; D unclear. Germline loops: CDR1 LNHDA, CDR2 SQIVND (reference sequence). The CDR3 covers 14 residues. The V gene lost 1 base and the J gene lost 11 bases, with 15 bases spanning the gap. CDR3 amino acids: CASSIGGLGATQHF. DNA of the CDR3: TGTGCCAGTAGTATAGGCGGACTGGGAGCGACCCAGCATTTT.

The CDR3 region has the DNA TGTGCCAGCAGCCCCTCAGGGGGCGTAGGAGAGACCCAGTACTTC. Translating gives CASSPSGGVGETQYF. V and J are TRBV7-3 and TRBJ2-5, with 8 bases lining up with TRBD1. Per the germline V gene, CDR1 is SGHTA and CDR2 is FQGTGA. Losses at the gene ends were 5 bases for V and 4 bases for J; bases not matched to a gene: 9. The CDR3 contains 15 residues.

The chain is built from TRBV6-2 or TRBV6-3 and TRBJ2-3; 11 positions match TRBD2. V lost 0 bases to trimming and J lost 4 bases; unmatched junction nucleotides: 3. Germline values: CDR1 MNHEY, CDR2 SVGEGT. The CDR3 is 16 amino acids. The CDR3 is CASSYSLAGVSDTQYF. The DNA of the CDR3 is TGTGCCAGCAGTTACTCACTAGCGGGAGTGTCAGATACGCAGTATTTT.

This chain links TRBV10-1 with TRBJ2-1; 9 positions agree with TRBD2. CDR3 length: 14 residues. Germline trimming cut 8 bases from V and 1 base from J; bases unmatched to any gene: 3. Germline lookup yields CDR1 WNHNN and CDR2 SYGVQD (reference sequence). CDR3 coding DNA: TGCGCCAGCCAAGCGGGGGGATCCTACAATGAGCAGTTCTTC. Encoded protein: CASQAGGSYNEQFF.

The chain is built from TRBV7-9 and TRBJ2-2, with 10 bases aligning to TRBD2. This CDR3 has 17 amino acids. The V gene end was trimmed by 10 bases and the J gene end by 1 base; junction bases not matched to a gene: 12. CDR1 and CDR2 from the germline V gene are SEHNR and FQNEAQ (reference sequence). The CDR3 reads CANPAASGGENTGELFF. CDR3 in DNA: TGTGCCAACCCCGCGGCTAGCGGGGGAGAGAACACCGGGGAGCTGTTTTTT.

V is TRBV15 and J is TRBJ1-1; tentatively, D is TRBD1 (6 bases). CDR1 and CDR2 from the germline V gene are LNHNV and YYDKDF (reference sequence). V lost 1 base, J lost 1 base, and 10 bases lay in between. This CDR3 region has 15 residues. CDR3 region: CATSRGAQGNTEAFF. In nucleotides, the CDR3 is TGTGCCACCAGCAGAGGGGCACAGGGGAACACTGAAGCTTTCTTT.

The chain recombines TRBV21-1 with TRBJ2-1; the table's D gene call, TRBD2, was not cross checked with the DNA. TRBV21-1 constitutes a pseudogene. This CDR3 is built from 17 residues. In nucleotides, the CDR3 is TGTGCCAGCAGCAAGGGGACTAGCGGTTGCTGTGGCAATGAGCAGTTCTTC. Its translation is CASSKGTSGCCGNEQFF.

V and J are TRBV19 and TRBJ2-6, with no clear D. Trimming removed 11 bases from V and 0 bases from J, with 11 bases in between. Germline V gene sequence: CDR1 LNHDA, CDR2 SQIVND (reference sequence). There are 14 residues in the CDR3. The CDR3: CASSASSGANVLTF. The CDR3, as DNA: TGTGCCTCTAGTGCGAGCTCTGGGGCCAACGTCCTGACTTTC.